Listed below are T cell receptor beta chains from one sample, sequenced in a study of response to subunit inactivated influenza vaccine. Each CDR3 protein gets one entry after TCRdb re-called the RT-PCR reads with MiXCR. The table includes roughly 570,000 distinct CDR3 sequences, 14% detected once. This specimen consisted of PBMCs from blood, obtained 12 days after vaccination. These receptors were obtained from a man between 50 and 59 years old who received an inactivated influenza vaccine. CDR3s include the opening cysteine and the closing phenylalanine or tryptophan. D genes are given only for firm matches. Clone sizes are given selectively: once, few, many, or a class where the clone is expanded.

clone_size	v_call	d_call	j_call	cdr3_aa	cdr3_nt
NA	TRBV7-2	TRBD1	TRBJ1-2	CASSLEGATGYTF	TGTGCCAGCAGCTTAGAGGGGGCGACTGGCTACACCTTC
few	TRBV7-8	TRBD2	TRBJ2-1	CASSLGVASGGLNEQFF	TGTGCCAGCAGCTTAGGCGTGGCTAGCGGGGGACTCAATGAGCAGTTCTTC
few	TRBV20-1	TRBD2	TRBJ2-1	CSALRWLAAYNEQFF	TGCAGTGCTCTACGTTGGCTAGCGGCGTACAATGAGCAGTTCTTC
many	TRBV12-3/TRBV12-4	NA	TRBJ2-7	CASSSRRGAYEQYF	TGTGCCAGCAGTTCCAGGAGGGGGGCCTACGAGCAGTACTTC
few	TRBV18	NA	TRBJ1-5	CASSPFSGDQPQHF	TGTGCCAGCTCACCATTCTCAGGGGATCAGCCCCAGCATTTT
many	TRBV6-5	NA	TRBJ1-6	CASSYSPFGDSPLHF	TGTGCCAGCAGTTACTCCCCCTTTGGGGATTCACCCCTCCACTTT
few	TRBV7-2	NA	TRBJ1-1	CASTAAGGPREAFF	TGTGCCAGCACCGCTGCGGGGGGACCGAGAGAAGCTTTCTTT
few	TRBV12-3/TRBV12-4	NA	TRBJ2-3	CASTQRGHRGADTQYF	TGTGCCAGCACCCAACGAGGGCACCGCGGTGCAGATACGCAGTATTTT
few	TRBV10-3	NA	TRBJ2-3	CAISREQGGTDTQYF	TGTGCCATCAGTCGTGAGCAGGGTGGCACAGATACGCAGTATTTT
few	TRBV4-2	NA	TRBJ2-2	CASSQARDGELFF	TGTGCCAGCAGCCAAGCGCGGGACGGGGAGCTGTTTTTT
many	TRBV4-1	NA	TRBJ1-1	CASSHRRGELNTEAFF	TGCGCCAGCAGCCACCGAAGGGGCGAGCTGAACACTGAAGCTTTCTTT
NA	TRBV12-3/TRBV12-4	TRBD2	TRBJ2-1	CASSEAGGSYNEQFF	TGTGCCAGCAGTGAAGCGGGAGGCTCCTACAATGAGCAGTTCTTC
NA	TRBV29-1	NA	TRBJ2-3	CSAWEQPEQYF	TGCAGCGCTTGGGAACAGCCCGAGCAGTATTTT
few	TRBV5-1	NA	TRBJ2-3	CASSPSGVTLLTDTQYF	TGCGCCAGCAGCCCTTCTGGAGTGACTCTTCTCACAGATACGCAGTATTTT
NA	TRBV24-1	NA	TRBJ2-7	CATSPTGNTYEQYF	TGTGCCACCAGCCCCACGGGGAATACCTACGAGCAGTACTTC
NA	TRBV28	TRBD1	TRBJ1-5	CASSFDRVQHF	TGTGCCAGCAGTTTCGACAGGGTCCAGCATTTT
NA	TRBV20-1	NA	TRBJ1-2	CSARVSGFNYGYTF	TGCAGTGCTAGAGTTTCGGGGTTCAACTATGGCTACACCTTC
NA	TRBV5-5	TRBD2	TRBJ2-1	CASTISGLGDYNEQFF	TGTGCCAGCACCATATCGGGACTAGGGGACTACAATGAGCAGTTCTTC
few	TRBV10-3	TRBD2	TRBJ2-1	CAISSGTSGNNNEQFF	TGTGCCATCAGTTCCGGGACTAGCGGGAATAACAATGAGCAGTTCTTC
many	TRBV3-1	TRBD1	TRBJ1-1	CASSQGDRGAFF	TGTGCCAGCAGCCAAGGGGACAGAGGGGCTTTCTTT
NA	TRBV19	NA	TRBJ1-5	CASSIKSNQPQHF	TGTGCCAGTAGTATAAAAAGCAATCAGCCCCAGCATTTT
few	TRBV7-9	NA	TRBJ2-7	CASSLSTGRSYEQYF	TGTGCCAGCAGCTTATCCACAGGACGATCCTACGAGCAGTACTTC
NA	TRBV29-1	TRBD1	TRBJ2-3	CSVFTGGTDTQYF	TGCAGCGTGTTCACAGGGGGCACAGATACGCAGTATTTT
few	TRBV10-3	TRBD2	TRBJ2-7	CAISNSGGAYEQYF	TGTGCCATCAGTAATAGCGGGGGGGCTTACGAGCAGTACTTC
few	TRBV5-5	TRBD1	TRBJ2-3	CASSSGQRGTDTQYF	TGTGCCAGCAGCTCGGGACAGAGAGGCACAGATACGCAGTATTTT
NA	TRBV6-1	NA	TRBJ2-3	CASSTSQSASDTQYF	TGTGCCAGCAGCACCTCCCAGTCAGCATCGGATACGCAGTATTTT
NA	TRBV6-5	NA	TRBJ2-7	CASSYDGTGGREQYF	TGTGCCAGCAGTTACGACGGCACAGGAGGCAGGGAGCAGTACTTC
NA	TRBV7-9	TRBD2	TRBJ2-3	CASSRGGRSTDTQYF	TGTGCCAGCAGCCGGGGGGGACGTAGCACAGATACGCAGTATTTT
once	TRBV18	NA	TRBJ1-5	CASSPPSSGRAKPQHF	TGTGCCAGCTCACCACCGTCTTCCGGGAGGGCGAAGCCCCAGCATTTT
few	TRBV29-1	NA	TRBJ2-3	CSGLQGTDTQYF	TGCAGCGGCCTTCAGGGCACAGATACGCAGTATTTT
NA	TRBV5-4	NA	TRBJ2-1	CASSFWKPPYNEQFF	TGTGCCAGCAGCTTTTGGAAACCCCCCTACAATGAGCAGTTCTTC
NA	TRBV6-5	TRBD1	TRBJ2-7	CASSWGQGTYEQYF	TGTGCCAGCAGTTGGGGACAGGGTACCTACGAGCAGTACTTC
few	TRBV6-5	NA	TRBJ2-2	CASSYSAGGGWELFF	TGTGCCAGCAGTTACTCGGCAGGGGGAGGGTGGGAGCTGTTTTTT
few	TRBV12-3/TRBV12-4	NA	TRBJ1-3	CASSRRRSGNTIYF	TGTGCCAGCAGCCGTCGTCGCTCTGGAAACACCATATATTTT
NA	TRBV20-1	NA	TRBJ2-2	CSARDLANSRPGELFF	TGCAGTGCTAGAGATCTGGCCAATTCCCGTCCCGGGGAGCTGTTTTTT